The source of this TCR beta chain is a study of cytomegalovirus exposure and HLA in healthy donors. Overall study results and limits: For cytomegalovirus status, the classifier reportedly gave diagnoses with high specificity and sensitivity. TCR beta V- and J-gene trimming was later associated with a missense DCLRE1C variant. It was 150 or so TCR beta chains that were listed as cytomegalovirus-associated.

Details on this clone: The target antigen is unknown.

PCR employed 60 Vbeta and 13 Jbeta primers. Sequencing used immunoSEQ multiplex PCR; TCRdb keeps in-frame clones, though not all of them. The sample carries fewer than 200,000 clones, about nine tenths recorded once. The sample was PBMCs. The clonotype was recovered from a boy aged 2-15 years in good health and CMV-seronegative.

CDR3 residues: CASSYRSELFF. The CDR3 DNA reads as TGTGCCAGCAGTTACCGGAGCGAACTGTTTTTT. The V call is TRBV6-7, the J call TRBJ1-4; no firm D call. TRBV6-7 is an ORF; its function is uncertain. The CDR3 is 11 residues long. V lost 2 bases and J 12 bases, leaving 7 bases between the germline ends.